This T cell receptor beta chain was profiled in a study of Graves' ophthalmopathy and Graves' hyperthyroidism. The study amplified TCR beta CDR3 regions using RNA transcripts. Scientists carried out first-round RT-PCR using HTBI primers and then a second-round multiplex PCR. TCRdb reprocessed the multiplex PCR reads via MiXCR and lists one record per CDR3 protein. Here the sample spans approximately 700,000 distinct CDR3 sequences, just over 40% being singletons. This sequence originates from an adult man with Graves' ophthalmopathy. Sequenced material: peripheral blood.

The chain's CDR3 is CASSLKPDREETQYF. In nucleotides, the CDR3 is TGTGCCAGCAGTTTAAAGCCGGACAGGGAAGAGACCCAGTACTTC. J is TRBJ2-5 and V is TRBV27, with 8 nucleotides matching TRBD1. This CDR3 has 15 amino acids. The germline V gene has CDR1 MNHEY and CDR2 SMNVEV (reference sequence). J was trimmed by 3 bases and V by 2 bases; bases with no gene match: 5.